This entry describes one T cell receptor beta chain. What antigen it recognizes has not been identified. Nothing much larger sits one base from this clone, and base qualities are not available. The data are from a study of vaccination and CD4 T cells after COVID-19 (dated by TCRdb to 2022 to 2024). General notes on the study: In the convalescent cohort there were six males and four females, among whom were two Hispanic individuals, seven Caucasians, two Asians and one multiracial person. Participants got two doses of the Pfizer-BioNTech BNT162b2 vaccine (n=8) or two doses of the Moderna mRNA-1273 vaccine (n=2). Post-COVID blood samples from convalescent patients were collected a median of around 110 days after diagnosis, with a range of 35 to 161 days. For stimulating the cultures, overlapping spike peptide pools were used, derived from SARS-CoV-2 as well as from the common cold coronaviruses HCoV-NL63, HCoV-OC43 and HCoV-229E. Post-vaccine blood samples were collected a median of 72 days after the second vaccine dose, ranging from roughly 12 to 250 days. In control cultures, a CEFX viral epitope pool was used as positive control, an HIV-1 Nef peptide pool was used as negative control, or no peptide was added. In over 8 COVID-19 convalescent patients and several infection-naive healthy vaccine recipients, researchers compared the spike-specific CD4+ TCR repertoire from before mRNA vaccination with the repertoire from after. Memory CD4+ T cell crossreactivity between SARS-CoV-2 and common cold coronavirus spike proteins was assessed at the TCR clonotype level in an earlier paper using these donors. Study-level results and caveats: Among convalescent patients, a median roughly 90% of the SARS-CoV-2-reactive clones seen after vaccination appeared only after vaccination, which suggests priming specific to the vaccine. The median number of SARS-CoV-2-reactive clonotypes rose from around 21 after infection to some 40 after vaccination, but the change was not significant. In convalescent patients, nearly all vaccine-specific clones (304 of 307) were found to be mono-reactive for SARS-CoV-2 spike rather than cross-reactive with common cold coronaviruses. Only a relatively small number of convalescent patients were included in the study, and early timepoints following natural infection were not analyzed.

This specimen's treatment or condition label, per the study, means: approximately nine-day PBMC culture with coronavirus spike peptide pools or control peptides (ViraFEST assay). CD4+ T cells from unexposed donors were collected before the COVID-19 pandemic (2011-2018). The study used the ViraFEST assay, which expanded antigen-specific T cells with peptide pools and then identified expanded clonotypes by TCR sequencing. Under 2.5 million PBMCs per well were cultured in IMDM with roughly 5% human AB serum and around 10 IU/ml IL-2, plus 10 ug/ml peptide pools. On days 3 and 7, half of the culture medium was replaced with fresh IL-2-containing medium. After roughly nine days of culture, CD4+ T cells were isolated by negative selection using the EasySep CD4+ T cell isolation kit. As cell number allowed, CD4+ T cells from unexposed donors were tested for reactivity to SARS-CoV-2 S and N and to four common cold coronavirus spike pools. Ficoll-Paque Plus gradient centrifugation was used to isolate PBMCs from whole blood, and the isolated PBMCs were then either used fresh or cryopreserved at -140C. Triplicate wells were generally used for each culture condition. Leukapheresis product for the unexposed donors was bought commercially.

Library method: PCR. DNA from cultured CD4+ T cells underwent TCR sequencing with the Oncomine TCR Beta short-read assay at the Johns Hopkins FTIC core. The QIAamp micro DNA kit was used to extract genomic DNA from the cultured CD4+ T cells. The Oncomine TCR Beta libraries from cultured CD4+ T cells were pooled using unique dual indexes and then sequenced on an Illumina iSeq 100. The published analysis was carried out like this. Non-productive sequences were removed, and CDR3s that did not start with C, did not end with F or W, or were shorter than 7 amino acids were discarded. Antigen-specific clonotypes were identified using the MANAFEST web application through comparison of peptide-stimulated wells with reference and other culture wells. To be called positive, a clone needed an FDR below 0.05, an odds ratio above 5, and a productive frequency above 0.1% in at least two of three replicate wells. A clonotype counted as cross-reactive if it showed significant expansion both in the SARS-CoV-2 spike wells and in at least one common cold coronavirus spike condition. Levenshtein distances (stringdist) and unrooted phylogenetic trees (ape) in R version 3.6.1 were used to assess CDR3 homology. TCRdb passed the public sequencing reads through fastp at Q25 and MiXCR, retaining productive beta sequences. Each entry merges the rows of one CDR3 protein and shows their most common DNA and genes. TCRdb's processing, not the study's, gives the V and J calls here. Counted in this sample were some 8,600 distinct CDR3 sequences; under 40% of them appeared once. The ten most abundant clones make up about 20% of the sample.

The CDR3 starts with the cysteine, ends with the phenylalanine, and has 14 residues. Just the 42-base CDR3 DNA is kept, in frame starting at base 1. From a lookup of the germline V gene, CDR1 and CDR2 are SGHTA and FQGNSA. Trimming removed 2 bases from V and 4 bases from J; the gene matches leave 5 bases unexplained. The chain joins TRBV7-2 to TRBJ2-7, with 7 central nucleotides matching TRBD1. This clonotype was sampled from a human donor in good health. The sample was CD4+ T cells from blood, cultured in vitro. The DNA sequence is as follows: TGTGCCAGCAGCTTATCCCAGGGGGATTACGAGCAGTACTTC. It codes for CASSLSQGDYEQYF. Joined to the reference TRBV7-2 and TRBJ2-7 proteins, this CDR3 gives the full variable domain: GAGVSQSPSNKVTEKGKDVELRCDPISGHTALYWYRQSLGQGLEFLIYFQGNSAPDKSGLPSDRFSAERTGGSVSTLTIQRTQQEDSAVYLCASSLSQGDYEQYFGPGTRLTVT.